This TCR beta chain comes out of a study of cytotoxic CD8 clonotypes in ibrutinib-treated CLL. V was cut by 5 bases and J by 9 bases, with 9 bases left in between. This CDR3 is built from 10 residues. Germline V gives CDR1 DFQATT, CDR2 SNEGSKA (reference sequence). Only in-frame clones appear in the TCRdb table, and some are missing; sequencing was by immunoSEQ multiplex PCR. The data hold 35,000 or so clones, with over 70% observed a single time. The sequence was collected from a human donor with chronic lymphocytic leukemia. Source: PBMCs, taken at disease progression, from a patient treated with ibrutinib. J is TRBJ2-3 and V is TRBV20-1; D is perhaps TRBD1 (6 bases). The CDR3 loop reads CSAARGTQYF. In DNA form, the CDR3 reads TGCAGTGCTGCCAGGGGAACGCAGTATTTT.